Detailed here is one T cell receptor (beta chain). The record originates from a study of T cell changes during pregnancy in multiple sclerosis. Sequencing used immunoSEQ multiplex PCR; TCRdb keeps in-frame clones, though not all of them. The table records about 99,000 clones, 93% of them present only once. CDR1 is SGHTA, CDR2 FQGNSA, per germline. With V trimmed by 5 bases and J by 7 bases, 8 bases remained unmatched. This CDR3 has 14 amino acids. The gene calls are TRBV7-2 and TRBJ2-1; 7 bases line up with TRBD1. The sequence came from a female donor with multiple sclerosis, enrolled in a pregnancy study. The input for sequencing was peripheral blood, taken after pregnancy. CDR3 loop: CASSPGTASNEQFF. For the CDR3, the DNA is TGTGCCAGCAGCCCCGGGACAGCTAGTAATGAGCAGTTCTTC.